The 28 T cell receptor beta chains reported below all come from one sample, sequenced in a study of blood T cell repertoires in COVID-19. Assay used: immunoSEQ multiplex PCR; TCRdb lists only in-frame clones, some missing. The sample has 150,000 to 200,000 clones; approximately 80% are singletons. The sequenced material came from PBMCs or T cells enriched from blood (not recorded which). These receptors were taken from a woman in her sixties or seventies who had recovered from COVID-19.

V gene TRBV6-5 combines with J gene TRBJ2-7, with D possibly TRBD1 on 6 matching bases. Looked up from germline, CDR1 is MNHEY and CDR2 is SVGAGI. Trimming left V 4 bases short and J 5 bases short, with 21 bases between. The CDR3 runs to 16 residues. The CDR3 DNA sequence: TGTGCCAGCAGTTTTCCAGACAGGCTCGGTGGTCACGAGCAGTACTTC. This translates into CASSFPDRLGGHEQYF.

A single count supports this clone. The chain joins TRBV21-1 to TRBJ1-5. TRBV21-1 constitutes a pseudogene. The CDR3 length is 14 residues. CDR3 nucleotide sequence: TGTGTCAGCAGCAGGGAGGGGGTGCGACAGCCCCAGCATTTT. Protein: CVSSREGVRQPQHF.

The rearrangement links TRBV5-4 to TRBJ2-5, with TRBD1 matching 8 bases. Germline-derived CDR1 and CDR2 are SGHNT and YYREEE (reference sequence). This CDR3 is 13 amino acids long. Trimming removed 4 bases from V and 4 bases from J; junction bases left unmatched: 3. The CDR3 reads CASSPTGGETQYF. The CDR3 coding sequence is TGTGCCAGCAGCCCAACAGGGGGAGAGACCCAGTACTTC.

In its sample, this clone was seen a few times. V gene TRBV5-6 combines with J gene TRBJ2-5; 9 positions match TRBD2. Germline CDR1 is SGHDT and CDR2 is YYEEEE. The CDR3 consists of 18 residues. Trimming removed 0 bases from V and 3 bases from J; junction bases left unmatched: 12. CDR3 region: CASSLVLAGVSWEETQYF. The CDR3 DNA sequence: TGTGCCAGCAGCTTGGTATTAGCGGGAGTTTCATGGGAAGAGACCCAGTACTTC.

The chain has TRBV9 and TRBJ2-5; D unresolved. The V and J ends lost 4 bases and 0 bases respectively, with 13 bases between them. Germline values: CDR1 SGDLS, CDR2 YYNGEE. The CDR3 sequence is 15 residues long. The CDR3 bases are TGTGCCAGCAGCAAAAGCGTCGGGTACCAAGAGACCCAGTACTTC. It codes for CASSKSVGYQETQYF.

This chain connects TRBV20-1 to TRBJ1-6; 9 positions match TRBD1. The CDR3 is 13 amino acids. V shed 3 bases, J shed 10 bases, and the junction held 4 bases outside the gene matches. Germline V CDR1 and CDR2: DFQATT, SNEGSKA (reference sequence). CDR3 nucleotides: TGCAGTGCTAGTAACAGGGGGCGCTCACCCCTCCACTTT. As protein: CSASNRGRSPLHF.

This clone was observed a few times. This sequence joins TRBV29-1 and TRBJ2-5, with D perhaps TRBD2 (5 bases). The ends were cut back, 4 bases at V and 2 bases at J, with 14 bases in the middle. The CDR3 length is 14 residues. Germline V gene sequence: CDR1 SQVTM, CDR2 ANQGSEA. Here the CDR3 reads CSVADTRNQETQYF. The DNA of the CDR3 is TGCAGCGTTGCAGATACTAGGAATCAAGAGACCCAGTACTTC.

The J gene is TRBJ1-1, the V gene TRBV11-3; D is possibly TRBD1 (5 bases). V gave up 5 bases and J gave up 5 bases, with 12 bases separating them. This CDR3 has 13 residues. The germline V gene encodes CDR1 SGHNT and CDR2 YENEEA. The CDR3 region is CASSRGEGTEAFF. The CDR3 coding sequence is TGTGCCAGCAGCAGGGGTGAAGGTACTGAAGCTTTCTTT.

This chain uses TRBV5-1 with TRBJ1-3, with 9 bases matching TRBD1. Looked up from germline, CDR1 is SGHRS and CDR2 is YFSETQ. This CDR3 is 16 amino acids long. V trimming: 0 bases; J trimming: 7 bases; junction bases outside the gene matches: 8. The DNA for the CDR3 is TGCGCCAGCAGCTTGGGACAGGGGGGAAGTAGGAACACCATATATTTT. Protein: CASSLGQGGSRNTIYF.

V usage is TRBV12-3 or TRBV12-4 and J usage is TRBJ2-7; D is perhaps TRBD2 (6 bases). V was trimmed by 3 bases and J by 3 bases, leaving 6 bases between them. The CDR3 consists of 12 residues. The CDR3 is CASSFSGYEQYF. The CDR3 nucleotides read TGTGCCAGCAGTTTTAGCGGCTACGAGCAGTACTTC.

J is TRBJ1-1 and V is TRBV29-1, with D perhaps matching TRBD1 (5 bases). The V end was cut by 0 bases, the J end by 1 base, with 9 bases between. Looked up from germline, CDR1 is SQVTM and CDR2 is ANQGSEA. The CDR3 is 14 residues long. The CDR3 nucleotides are TGCAGCGTTGAAGACAGGGCATCGAACACTGAAGCTTTCTTT. Its translation is CSVEDRASNTEAFF.

V and J are TRBV11-2 and TRBJ2-7, with D tentatively TRBD1 (6 bases). The V and J ends lost 5 bases and 2 bases respectively, with 22 bases between them. This CDR3 is built from 17 residues. Per the germline V gene, CDR1 is SGHAT and CDR2 is FQNNGV. CDR3 in DNA: TGTGCCAGCAGCACATCGACCGGGACATCGCCCACCTACGAGCAGTACTTC. It codes for CASSTSTGTSPTYEQYF.

The V call is TRBV7-9, the J call TRBJ2-7; the D gene is possibly TRBD1 (5 bases). In germline, CDR1 is SEHNR, CDR2 FQNEAQ (reference sequence). V shed 2 bases and J shed 0 bases, with 11 bases lying between them. The CDR3 runs to 15 residues. This CDR3 is CASSLTGRSSYEQYF. In DNA form, the CDR3 reads TGTGCCAGCAGCTTAACAGGACGGAGCTCCTACGAGCAGTACTTC.

The chain joins TRBV30 to TRBJ1-6; maybe TRBD1 (5 bases). The CDR3 spans 15 residues. V was trimmed by 3 bases and J by 7 bases, leaving 16 bases between them. Germline V lookup: CDR1 GTSNPN, CDR2 SVGIG (reference sequence). The CDR3 bases are TGTGCCTGGAGCAGGGAGGCGGCATTGAATTCACCCCTCCACTTT. Its protein is CAWSREAALNSPLHF.

The chain couples TRBV18 to TRBJ2-3, with TRBD2 matching over 8 bases. Trimming removed 5 bases from V and 3 bases from J; junction bases left unmatched: 10. The CDR3 is 16 residues long. Germline V gene sequence: CDR1 KGHSH, CDR2 LQKENI. For the CDR3, the DNA is TGTGCCAGCTCAGTTCCTAGCGGGTCATCTACAGATACGCAGTATTTT. Protein: CASSVPSGSSTDTQYF. Together with reference TRBV18 and TRBJ2-3, the CDR3 gives the full variable domain: NAGVMQNPRHLVRRRGQEARLRCSPMKGHSHVYWYRQLPEEGLKFMVYLQKENIIDESGMPKERFSAEFPKEGPSILRIQQVVRGDSAAYFCASSVPSGSSTDTQYFGPGTRLTVL.

Only one count was recorded for this clone. V gene TRBV6-5 combines with J gene TRBJ2-4; TRBD1 agrees at 12 bases. CDR1 is MNHEY and CDR2 is SVGAGI in the germline V gene. V lost 8 bases and J lost 7; bases outside the gene matches: 6. The CDR3 spans 14 residues. CDR3 nucleotide sequence: TGTGCCAGCTCCGGGACAGGGGGCGCGAACATTCAGTACTTC. The encoded protein is CASSGTGGANIQYF.

This rearrangement joins TRBV20-1 to TRBJ2-1; a weak D match, TRBD2 (5 bases). The germline V and J ends were trimmed by 3 bases and 6 bases, with 21 bases remaining between them. This CDR3 has 16 residues. The V gene's germline CDR1 is DFQATT and CDR2 SNEGSKA (reference sequence). CDR3 protein: CSASAWHRGLINEQFF. CDR3 DNA sequence: TGCAGTGCTAGTGCGTGGCATCGGGGTCTAATCAATGAGCAGTTCTTC.

This chain joins TRBV6-6 and TRBJ1-6; 7 bases line up with TRBD1. The junction had 5 bases not matched to a gene; V was cut back by 8 bases and J by 7 bases. CDR3 length equals 13 residues. CDR1 and CDR2 from the germline V gene are MNHNY and SVGAGI (reference sequence). CDR3 amino acids: CASQGDPNSPLHF. CDR3 coding DNA: TGTGCCAGCCAGGGGGACCCCAATTCACCCCTCCACTTT.

This clone was counted only a few times. The chain has TRBV12-5 and TRBJ1-2; 11 bases match TRBD1. There are 14 residues in the CDR3. Looked up from germline, CDR1 is LGHNT and CDR2 is FRNRAP. V shed 1 base, J shed 8 bases, and the junction held 3 bases outside the gene matches. The CDR3 coding sequence is TGTGCTAGTGGTTTGGCGGGACAGGGGGGAGGCTACACCTTC. It yields the protein CASGLAGQGGGYTF.

For this clone: Other DNA variants within this sample encode the same CDR3. DNA of the CDR3: TGTGCCAGCAGTGAAGGAGGGTACTATGGCTACACCTTC. It codes for CASSEGGYYGYTF. The rearrangement joins TRBV6-1 to TRBJ1-2; D is unresolved. This CDR3 contains 13 residues. Between the trimmed V and J ends, which lost 1 base and 3 bases, there was a span of 6 bases. Germline CDR1 MNHNS, CDR2 SASEGT.

CDR3 DNA: TGTGCCAGCAGGAGGGGAGGCGGGGAGCTGTTTTTT. Residues: CASRRGGGELFF. The chain combines TRBV6-6 with TRBJ2-2; D perhaps matches TRBD2 (6 bases). Germline-derived CDR1 and CDR2 are MNHNY and SVGAGI (reference sequence). The V end lost 6 bases, the J end lost 7 bases, and 9 bases lay between the germline ends. CDR3 length equals 12 residues.

In this sample, this clone turned up a few times. The rearrangement uses TRBV2 and TRBJ2-5, with D possibly matching TRBD2 (6 bases). The V gene lost 7 bases and the J gene lost 5 bases, with 14 bases spanning the gap. The V gene's germline CDR1 is SNHLY and CDR2 FYNNEI. The CDR3 loop spans 13 amino acids. The CDR3 is CASTRGGTETQYF. In DNA, the CDR3 is TGTGCCAGCACTCGGGGCGGGACGGAGACCCAGTACTTC.

The chain has TRBV10-1 and TRBJ1-6, with D perhaps TRBD1 (6 bases). Trimming shortened V by 6 bases and J by 7 bases, and 10 bases separated the two germline ends. The germline gives CDR1 WNHNN, CDR2 SYGVQD (reference sequence). This CDR3 spans 13 amino acids. CDR3 nucleotide sequence: TGCGCCAGCAGCGGACAGAAAAATTCACCCCTCCACTTT. Its protein product is CASSGQKNSPLHF.

V and J are TRBV29-1 and TRBJ2-3; no clear D gene. V lost 3 bases and J 1 base, leaving 5 bases between the germline ends. This CDR3 is 12 amino acids long. From germline, CDR1 is SQVTM and CDR2 ANQGSEA. CDR3 DNA: TGCAGCGTTGATCAGGGCACAGATACGCAGTATTTT. It yields the protein CSVDQGTDTQYF.

The chain couples TRBV7-3 to TRBJ1-1; a weak D match, TRBD1 (6 bases). The CDR3 length is 13 residues. CDR1 SGHTA and CDR2 FQGTGA come from the germline V gene. Trimming removed 4 bases at V and 1 base at J, with 7 bases between. CDR3 loop: CASSWDKNTEAFF. CDR3 nucleotides: TGTGCCAGCAGCTGGGACAAGAACACTGAAGCTTTCTTT.

This rearrangement joins TRBV2 to TRBJ1-1; tentatively, D is TRBD1 (6 bases). V was pared by 9 bases and J by 14 bases, with 16 bases between. This CDR3 spans 10 amino acids. Germline V CDR1 and CDR2: SNHLY, FYNNEI. CDR3 region: CASDGGRLFF. CDR3 bases: TGTGCCAGTGACGGGGGGCGCCTGTTCTTT. Full variable domain (rest looked up from reference TRBV2 and TRBJ1-1): EPEVTQTPSHQVTQMGQEVILRCVPISNHLYFYWYRQILGQKVEFLVSFYNNEISEKSEIFDDQFSVERPDGSNFTLKIRSTKLEDSAMYFCASDGGRLFFGQGTRLTVV.

The gene calls are TRBV2 and TRBJ2-1; D is unclear. The length of the CDR3 is 13 residues. Germline CDR1 SNHLY, CDR2 FYNNEI. Between the trimmed V and J ends, which lost 7 bases and 3 bases, there was a span of 10 bases. CDR3 protein: CASTYTVYNEQFF. CDR3 coding DNA: TGTGCCAGCACGTATACAGTCTACAATGAGCAGTTCTTC.

This chain uses TRBV5-1 with TRBJ1-2; 9 bases agree with TRBD1. This CDR3 contains 14 residues. The germline V gene encodes CDR1 SGHRS and CDR2 YFSETQ. V gave up 0 bases and J gave up 8 bases; unmatched junction bases: 5. The CDR3 DNA sequence: TGCGCCAGCAGCTTGGACGGGACAGGGAGCGGCTACACCTTC. Translation: CASSLDGTGSGYTF.